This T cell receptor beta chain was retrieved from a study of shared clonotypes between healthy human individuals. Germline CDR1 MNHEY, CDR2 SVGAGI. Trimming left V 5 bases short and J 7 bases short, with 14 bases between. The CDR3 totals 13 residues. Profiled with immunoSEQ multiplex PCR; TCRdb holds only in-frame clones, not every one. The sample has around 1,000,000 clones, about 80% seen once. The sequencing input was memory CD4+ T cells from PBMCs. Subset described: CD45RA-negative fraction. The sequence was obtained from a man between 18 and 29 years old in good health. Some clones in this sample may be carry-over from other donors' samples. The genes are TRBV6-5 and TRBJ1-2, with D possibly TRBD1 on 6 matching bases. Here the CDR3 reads CASSQQGRVGYTF. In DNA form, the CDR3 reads TGTGCCAGCAGTCAACAGGGAAGAGTTGGCTACACCTTC.